The subject of this entry is one T cell receptor beta chain. The antigen remains undetermined. RNA extraction and reverse transcription yielded cDNA as sequencing template. TCRdb's table, derived via immunoSEQ multiplex PCR, lists solely in-frame clones and lacks some. The sample carries around 100,000 clones, roughly 56% recorded once. The sample is drawn from a study of CD8+ T cells in alopecia areata. Study results and limitations: Mice showed TCR sharing more clearly than patients did, possibly owing to HLA.

Trimming left V 4 bases short and J 0 bases short, with 7 bases between. The germline V gene has CDR1 MNHEY and CDR2 SMNVEV (reference sequence). The CDR3 has 15 residues. Described treatment: oral pan-JAK inhibitor, 5-10 mg twice daily. This chain links TRBV27 with TRBJ1-6; D unresolved. The sample here was CD4+ T cells sorted from blood, taken at week 24, from a patient treated with tofacitinib. This sequence was found in a human donor with alopecia areata. The CDR3: CASSYTSSYNSPLHF. The DNA for the CDR3 is TGTGCCAGCAGTTATACAAGCTCCTATAATTCACCCCTCCACTTT.